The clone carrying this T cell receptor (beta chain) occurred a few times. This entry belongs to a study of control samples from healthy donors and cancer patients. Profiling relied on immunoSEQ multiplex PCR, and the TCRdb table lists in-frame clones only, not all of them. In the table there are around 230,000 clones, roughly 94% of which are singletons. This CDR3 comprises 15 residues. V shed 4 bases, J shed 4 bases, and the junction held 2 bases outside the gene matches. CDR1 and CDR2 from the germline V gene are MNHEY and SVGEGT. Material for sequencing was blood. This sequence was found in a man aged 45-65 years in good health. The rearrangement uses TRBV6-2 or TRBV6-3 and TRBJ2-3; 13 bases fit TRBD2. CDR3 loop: CASSLTSGGPDTQYF. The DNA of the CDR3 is TGTGCCAGCAGTTTGACTAGCGGGGGGCCAGATACGCAGTATTTT.